Listed here is a single TCR beta chain. The entry originates in a study of blood T cell repertoires in COVID-19. Measured with immunoSEQ multiplex PCR; TCRdb has only the in-frame clones, and not every one. The data contain some 200,000 clones, around 84% of them singletons. This sequence originates from a woman aged 80 or older with active or convalescent COVID-19. The sequenced sample consisted of peripheral blood.

CDR3 region: CASSTTGSGNIQYF. The DNA of the CDR3 is TGTGCCAGCAGTACCACCGGCTCAGGAAACATTCAGTACTTC. This chain joins TRBV28 and TRBJ2-4; D remains unclear. This CDR3 contains 14 residues. CDR1 is MDHEN and CDR2 is SYDVKM in the germline V gene. V was trimmed by 5 bases and J by 6 bases, leaving 14 bases between them.